This T cell receptor beta chain is drawn from a study of STAT5B mutations in CD4+ large granular lymphocyte leukemia. CDR1 LNHDA and CDR2 SQIVND come from the germline V gene (reference sequence). V dropped 5 bases and J dropped 4 bases, with 11 bases sitting between them. This CDR3 is 13 amino acids long. This table comes from immunoSEQ multiplex PCR, and its TCRdb copy is limited to in-frame clones, with some not included. The table lists under 35,000 clones, 70% to 85% of them singletons. The gene calls are TRBV19 and TRBJ1-1, with D perhaps TRBD1 (6 bases). Sequences were obtained from CD4+ T cells from blood buffy coats. The sequence came from a human donor in good health. The DNA of the CDR3 is TGTGCCAGTAGTCAGGGGCGCGGCACTGAAGCTTTCTTT. It codes for CASSQGRGTEAFF.